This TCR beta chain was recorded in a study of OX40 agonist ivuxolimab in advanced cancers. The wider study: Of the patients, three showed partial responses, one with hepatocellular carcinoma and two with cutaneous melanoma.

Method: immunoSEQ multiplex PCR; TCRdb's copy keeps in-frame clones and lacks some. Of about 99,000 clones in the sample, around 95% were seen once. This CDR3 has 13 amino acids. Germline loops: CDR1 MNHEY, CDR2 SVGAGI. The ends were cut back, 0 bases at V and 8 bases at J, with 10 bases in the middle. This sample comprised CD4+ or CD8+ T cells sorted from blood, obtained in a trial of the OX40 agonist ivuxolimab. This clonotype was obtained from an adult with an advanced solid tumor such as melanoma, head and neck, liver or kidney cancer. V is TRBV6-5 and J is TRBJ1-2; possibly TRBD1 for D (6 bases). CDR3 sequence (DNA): TGTGCCAGCAGTTACTCGCTGGGGGCGGGCTACACCTTC. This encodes CASSYSLGAGYTF.